A selection of T cell receptor beta chains follows, all from one sample in a study of cytomegalovirus exposure and HLA in healthy donors. Sequencing was performed with immunoSEQ multiplex PCR; in TCRdb, only in-frame clones are kept and a portion is missing. The sample consists of around 130,000 clones, 65% to 85% of them appearing once. The specimen sequenced was PBMCs. The receptors shown here come from a woman in her forties in good health and CMV-seropositive. CDR3s include the opening cysteine and the closing phenylalanine or tryptophan. The D gene is left open where the match is weak. The size entry is marked missing in some rows and otherwise reads once, few, many or a size class.

clone size,J gene,D gene,V gene,CDR3 DNA,CDR3 protein
.,TRBJ1-2,.,TRBV7-3,TGTGCCAGCAGCCCGGGGGGGGTTTCATATGGCTACACCTTC,CASSPGGVSYGYTF
.,TRBJ2-7,.,TRBV5-4,TGTGCCAGCAGCCCCGTTCCCAAGAGCTCCTACGAGCAGTACTTC,CASSPVPKSSYEQYF
.,TRBJ1-2,TRBD1,TRBV19,TGTGCCAGTAGTATAGGAAGACAGGGGTCTTTGAGGGGCTACACCTTC,CASSIGRQGSLRGYTF
.,TRBJ2-7,TRBD1,TRBV30,TGTGCCTGGCTCGGGACAGCCTACGAGCAGTACTTC,CAWLGTAYEQYF
.,TRBJ2-7,.,TRBV30,TGTGCCTGGAGTGGGAGAGACGAGCAGTACTTC,CAWSGRDEQYF
.,TRBJ2-2,.,TRBV7-9,TGTGCCAGCTATGGGCTTCTCAACACCGGGGAGCTGTTTTTT,CASYGLLNTGELFF
few,TRBJ2-2,TRBD2,TRBV27,TGTGCCAGCAGTTTATCTTCGGGAGGAGTCGGCGCCGGGGAGCTGTTTTTT,CASSLSSGGVGAGELFF
.,TRBJ1-1,.,TRBV7-2,TGTGCCAGCAGCCATAACGGGGGGGAGGGTGGCACTGAAGCTTTCTTT,CASSHNGGEGGTEAFF
.,TRBJ2-7,.,TRBV12-2,TGTGCAAGTCGCTTAGAACGGGGCGGGAGAGACTACGAGCAGTACTTC,CASRLERGGRDYEQYF
.,TRBJ1-5,TRBD1,TRBV6-1,TGTGCCAGCAGGTCACAGGGGGCGGGCCAGCCCCAGCATTTT,CASRSQGAGQPQHF
.,TRBJ2-7,.,TRBV30,TGTGCCTGGAGTGTACCGACTGGATCCTACGAGCAGTACTTC,CAWSVPTGSYEQYF
.,TRBJ1-3,.,TRBV9,TGTGCCAGCAGCGTAGACACCTCTGGAAACACCATATATTTT,CASSVDTSGNTIYF
.,TRBJ2-7,TRBD1,TRBV5-5,TGTGCCAGCAGCCTAACAGGGGCCATCGATTACGAGCAGTACTTC,CASSLTGAIDYEQYF
.,TRBJ1-1,TRBD1,TRBV5-6,TGTGCCAGCAGCCTAAGGACAGGACTTATGAACACTGAAGCTTTCTTT,CASSLRTGLMNTEAFF
.,TRBJ2-1,.,TRBV6-5,TGTGCCAGCAGTTCCACTCCTAGCTCCTACAATGAGCAGTTCTTC,CASSSTPSSYNEQFF
.,TRBJ2-7,.,TRBV14,TGTGCCAGCAGCCAAGAACATGGCTCCTACGAGCAGTACTTC,CASSQEHGSYEQYF
.,TRBJ1-1,.,TRBV25-1,TGTGCCAGCCGGATAGGGGCAGGGGCTCAAGTGAGGACTTTCTTT,CASRIGAGAQVRTFF
few,TRBJ1-6,.,TRBV5-1,TGCGCCAGCAGCTTGGCGGCAGGGTCTAATTCACCCCTCCACTTT,CASSLAAGSNSPLHF
few,TRBJ1-1,.,TRBV7-3,TGTGCCAGCAGCTTAATGTTCCCAGGGGCAGCTTTCTTT,CASSLMFPGAAFF
once,TRBJ2-1,TRBD1,TRBV5-1,TGCGCCAGCAGCTTGGGACAGGGGGAAAATGAGCAGTTCTTC,CASSLGQGENEQFF
.,TRBJ2-7,.,TRBV28,TGTGCCAGCAGTACATCATACGAGCAGTACTTC,CASSTSYEQYF
.,TRBJ2-1,.,TRBV28,TGTGCCAGCAGGTTACGCCAAGCGGGCGAGCAGTTCTTC,CASRLRQAGEQFF
.,TRBJ2-3,.,TRBV7-3,TGTGCCAGCAGCTCCAGGGGCACAGATACGCAGTATTTT,CASSSRGTDTQYF
.,TRBJ2-2,TRBD2,TRBV7-3,TGTGCCAGCAGCTTATCAGCGGGAAACACCGGGGAGCTGTTTTTT,CASSLSAGNTGELFF
.,TRBJ1-2,TRBD1,TRBV28,TGTGCCGGCTCGAGAAGTACAGGGGTGGACTATGGCTACACCTTC,CAGSRSTGVDYGYTF
.,TRBJ2-7,TRBD1,TRBV6-5,TGTGCCAGCAGCCCGGGGACAGGACGCTACGAGCAGTACTTC,CASSPGTGRYEQYF
.,TRBJ1-2,.,TRBV19,TGTGCCAGTAGTATCACGGGGATCTATGGCTACACCTTC,CASSITGIYGYTF
.,TRBJ2-7,TRBD1,TRBV7-9,TGTGCCAGCAGCTGGGACAGCCGACTGACAGAGCAGTACTTC,CASSWDSRLTEQYF
.,TRBJ1-4,.,TRBV4-1,TGCGCCAGCAGCCAAGACTCATTGCGGGAAAAACTGTTTTTT,CASSQDSLREKLFF
.,TRBJ2-1,TRBD2,TRBV14,TGTGCCAGCAGCCAGGCGGGGGGGGGCCCCAATGAGCAGTTCTTC,CASSQAGGGPNEQFF
.,TRBJ2-3,TRBD2,TRBV7-2,TGTGCCAGCAGCTTATGGCCCGGGACTAGCGCCCGCACAGATACGCAGTATTTT,CASSLWPGTSARTDTQYF
.,TRBJ2-2,TRBD2,TRBV4-1,TGCGCCAGCAGCCCAGGACTAGCGGGGCCCACCGGGGAGCTGTTTTTT,CASSPGLAGPTGELFF
.,TRBJ2-1,TRBD1,TRBV6-1,TGTGCCAGCAGTGTGGGACAGAATATTTACAATGAGCAGTTCTTC,CASSVGQNIYNEQFF
.,TRBJ2-1,.,TRBV5-6,TGTGCCAGCAGACGAGTAGCGACCAACTCCTACAATGAGCAGTTCTTC,CASRRVATNSYNEQFF
.,TRBJ2-2,TRBD1,TRBV9,TGTGCCAGCAGCGTAGGGCAGGGGGCGCGAACCGGGGAGCTGTTTTTT,CASSVGQGARTGELFF
.,TRBJ2-7,.,TRBV2,TGTGCCAGCAGATTGGCAGGGGCCCCCGGCGAGCAGTACTTC,CASRLAGAPGEQYF
once,TRBJ2-7,.,TRBV4-3,TGCGCCAGCAGCCTAAGCACAAGACTAGTGGGCGAGCAGTACTTC,CASSLSTRLVGEQYF
.,TRBJ2-1,TRBD2,TRBV29-1,TGCAGCGTTGTTTCCGGGACTAGCAACAATGAGCAGTTCTTC,CSVVSGTSNNEQFF
.,TRBJ2-5,TRBD2,TRBV4-3,TGCGCCAGCAGCCAAGAGAGCCCCTCCACTAGCGGGAGTTGGAAAGAGACCCAGTACTTC,CASSQESPSTSGSWKETQYF
few,TRBJ1-1,.,TRBV4-1,TGCGCCAGCAGCCAAGATAGAGCAAGAATGAACACTGAAGCTTTCTTT,CASSQDRARMNTEAFF
.,TRBJ1-1,.,TRBV7-3,TGTGCCAGCAGCGGTCCTACGAGGTCGACTGAAGCTTTCTTT,CASSGPTRSTEAFF
.,TRBJ1-2,.,TRBV6-1,TGTGCCAGCAGAACAGGGCAAATCTATGGCTACACCTTC,CASRTGQIYGYTF
.,TRBJ2-7,TRBD1,TRBV9,TGTGCCAGCAGCGTAGAGGGACAGGGAATATACGAGCAGTACTTC,CASSVEGQGIYEQYF
.,TRBJ1-5,.,TRBV28,TGTGCCAGCAGTTTAGCTCCAGGGAATAATCAGCCCCAGCATTTT,CASSLAPGNNQPQHF